The clone carrying this T cell receptor beta chain was picked up a small number of times. This entry is derived from a study of T-cell memory formation after mild COVID-19. Each CDR3 protein gets one entry after TCRdb re-called the 5' RACE reads with MiXCR. Of about 200,000 distinct CDR3 sequences in the sample, just over 9.5% were seen once. Trimming at V came to 3 bases and at J to 6 bases, leaving 5 bases not matched to a gene. Germline values: CDR1 SGHTA, CDR2 FQGNSA. This CDR3 contains 14 residues. The sample consisted of PBMCs or a T cell subset sorted from them (not recorded which). The chain has TRBV7-2 and TRBJ2-3; 8 nucleotides line up with TRBD2. This sequence originates from a man in his late teens or twenties who had mild COVID-19 (a few samples of this study predate the infection). Cell type and time point are not known. CDR3 sequence reads: CASSLGLVGDTQYF. DNA of the CDR3: TGTGCCAGCAGCTTGGGACTAGTAGGGGATACGCAGTATTTT. Using reference TRBV7-2 and TRBJ2-3 for the parts outside the CDR3, the full variable domain is GAGVSQSPSNKVTEKGKDVELRCDPISGHTALYWYRQSLGQGLEFLIYFQGNSAPDKSGLPSDRFSAERTGGSVSTLTIQRTQQEDSAVYLCASSLGLVGDTQYFGPGTRLTVL.